The clone carrying this T cell receptor (beta chain) was counted a few times. The antigen is unknown. These data are taken from a study of T cells after yellow fever vaccination. Overall study results and limits: The CD4 and CD8 compartments had a small share of their clonotypes in common. Reappearance after the booster was observed for most primary-vaccination clones (around 95% CD4, about 85% CD8).

This CDR3 is 13 amino acids long. Deletions cut 2 bases from V and 3 bases from J, with 7 bases between. From germline, CDR1 is LNHDA and CDR2 SQIVND (reference sequence). MiXCR was run by TCRdb on the 5' RACE reads, yielding one entry per CDR3 protein. The sample holds around 400,000 distinct CDR3 sequences, roughly 12% seen once. This chain uses TRBV19 with TRBJ1-1, with D uncertain. This specimen was PBMCs, taken on the day of the first yellow fever vaccination. The sequence was obtained from a man aged 18 to 29 who received the YFV17D yellow fever vaccine. CDR3 residues: CASSIRRDTEAFF. CDR3 DNA sequence: TGTGCCAGTAGTATAAGGAGGGACACTGAAGCTTTCTTT.